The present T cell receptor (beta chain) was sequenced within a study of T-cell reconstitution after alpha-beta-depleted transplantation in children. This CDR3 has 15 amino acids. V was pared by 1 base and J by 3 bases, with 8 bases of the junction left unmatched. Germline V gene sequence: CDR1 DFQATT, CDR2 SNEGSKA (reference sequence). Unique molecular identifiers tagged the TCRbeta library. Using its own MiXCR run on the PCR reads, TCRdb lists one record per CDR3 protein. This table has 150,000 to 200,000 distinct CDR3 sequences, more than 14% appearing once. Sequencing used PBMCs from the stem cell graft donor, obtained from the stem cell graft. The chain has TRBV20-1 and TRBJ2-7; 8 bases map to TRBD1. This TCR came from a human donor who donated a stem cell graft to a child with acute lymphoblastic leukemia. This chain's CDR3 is CSARAGSGGLYEQYF. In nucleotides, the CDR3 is TGCAGTGCTAGAGCAGGGTCAGGGGGCCTCTACGAGCAGTACTTC.